This T cell receptor beta chain was sequenced during a study of response to subunit inactivated influenza vaccine. A few counts support this clonotype. TCRdb independently ran MiXCR on the RT-PCR reads; one entry per CDR3 protein. The sample records roughly 780,000 distinct CDR3 sequences, about 18% being singletons. Germline CDR1 is LGHDT and CDR2 is YNNKEL (reference sequence). V was clipped by 6 bases and J by 3 bases; unmatched bases: 9. The CDR3 contains 16 residues. The sample in question was PBMCs from blood, obtained approximately 5 days after vaccination. The chain joins TRBV3-1 to TRBJ2-3, with 10 bases identical to TRBD2. The clonotype originates from a man in his forties or fifties who received an inactivated influenza vaccine. The CDR3 sequence is CASSQTPGLATDTQYF. The CDR3 nucleotides are TGTGCCAGCAGTCAAACGCCGGGACTAGCGACAGATACGCAGTATTTT.